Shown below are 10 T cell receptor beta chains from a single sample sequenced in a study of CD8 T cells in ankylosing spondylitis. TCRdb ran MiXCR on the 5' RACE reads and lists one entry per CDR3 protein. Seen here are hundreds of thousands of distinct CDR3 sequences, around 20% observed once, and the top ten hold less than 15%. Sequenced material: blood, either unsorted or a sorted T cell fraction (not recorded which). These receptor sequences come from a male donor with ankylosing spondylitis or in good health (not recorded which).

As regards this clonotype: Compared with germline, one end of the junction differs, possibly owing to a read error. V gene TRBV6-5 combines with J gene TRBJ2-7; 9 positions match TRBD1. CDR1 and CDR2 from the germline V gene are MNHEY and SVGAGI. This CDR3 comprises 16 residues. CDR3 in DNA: TGTGCCAGCAGTTACGATTCAACAGGGGGCTCCGACGAGCAGTACTTC. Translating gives CASSYDSTGGSDEQYF.

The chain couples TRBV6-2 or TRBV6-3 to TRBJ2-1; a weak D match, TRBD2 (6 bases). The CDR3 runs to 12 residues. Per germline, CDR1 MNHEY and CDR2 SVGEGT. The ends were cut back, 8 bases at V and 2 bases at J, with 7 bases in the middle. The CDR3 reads CASGTPYNEQFF. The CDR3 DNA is TGTGCCAGCGGGACTCCCTACAATGAGCAGTTCTTC.

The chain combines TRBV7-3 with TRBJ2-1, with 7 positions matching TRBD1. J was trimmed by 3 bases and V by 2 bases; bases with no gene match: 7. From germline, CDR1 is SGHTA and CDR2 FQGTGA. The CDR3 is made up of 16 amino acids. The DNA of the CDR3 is TGTGCCAGCAGCTTAGGCCTTCGGACAGGCTACAATGAGCAGTTCTTC. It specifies CASSLGLRTGYNEQFF.

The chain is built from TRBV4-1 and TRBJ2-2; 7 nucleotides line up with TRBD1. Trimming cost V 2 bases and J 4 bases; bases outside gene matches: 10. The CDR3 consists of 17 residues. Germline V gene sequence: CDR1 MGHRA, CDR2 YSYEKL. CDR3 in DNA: TGCGCCAGCAGCCAAAGGTCCTGGACAGGAGGCACCGGGGAGCTGTTTTTT. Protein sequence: CASSQRSWTGGTGELFF.

In DNA, the CDR3 is TGCGCCAGCAGCTTGGGAGCGAGCAATGAGCAGTTCTTC. This sequence encodes CASSLGASNEQFF. The gene calls are TRBV5-1 and TRBJ2-1; D remains unclear. The V and J ends lost 0 bases and 6 bases respectively, with 7 bases between them. The CDR3 is 13 residues long. Germline V gives CDR1 SGHRS, CDR2 YFSETQ.

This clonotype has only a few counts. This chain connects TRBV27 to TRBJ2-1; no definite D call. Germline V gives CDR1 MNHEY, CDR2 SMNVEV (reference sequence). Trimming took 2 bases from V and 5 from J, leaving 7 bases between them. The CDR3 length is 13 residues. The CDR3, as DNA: TGTGCCAGCAGTTTACTGGGGAACAATGAGCAGTTCTTC. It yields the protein CASSLLGNNEQFF.

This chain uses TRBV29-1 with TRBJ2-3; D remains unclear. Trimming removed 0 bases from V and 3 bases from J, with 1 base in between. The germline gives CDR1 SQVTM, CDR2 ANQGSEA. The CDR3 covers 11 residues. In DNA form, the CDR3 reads TGCAGCGTTGAAGAAACAGATACGCAGTATTTT. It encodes CSVEETDTQYF.

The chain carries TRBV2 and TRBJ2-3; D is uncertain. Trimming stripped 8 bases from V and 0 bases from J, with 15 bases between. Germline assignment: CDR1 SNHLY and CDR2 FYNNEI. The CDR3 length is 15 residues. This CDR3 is CASGGLVGSTDTQYF. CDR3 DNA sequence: TGTGCCAGCGGTGGCCTAGTGGGGAGCACAGATACGCAGTATTTT.

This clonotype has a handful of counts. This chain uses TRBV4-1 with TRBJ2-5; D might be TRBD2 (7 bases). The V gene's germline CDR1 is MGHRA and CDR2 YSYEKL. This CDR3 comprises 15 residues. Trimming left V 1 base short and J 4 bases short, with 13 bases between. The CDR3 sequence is CASSQGGGARETQYF. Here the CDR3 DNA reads TGCGCCAGCAGCCAAGGGGGGGGGGCGCGAGAGACCCAGTACTTC.

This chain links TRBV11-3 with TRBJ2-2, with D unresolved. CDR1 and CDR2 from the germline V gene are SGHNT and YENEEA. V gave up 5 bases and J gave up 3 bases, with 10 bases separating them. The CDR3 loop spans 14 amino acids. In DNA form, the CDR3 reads TGTGCCAGCAGCCCACGGAGTGACACCGGGGAGCTGTTTTTT. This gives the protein CASSPRSDTGELFF.